These T cell receptor beta chains were read from a single sample in a study of blood T cell repertoires in COVID-19. This table comes from immunoSEQ multiplex PCR, and its TCRdb copy is limited to in-frame clones, with some not included. The sample contains fewer than 300,000 clones, around nine tenths of which appear only once. Sequenced input: peripheral blood. The receptors originated from a man aged 35 to 55 who had recovered from COVID-19. Both conserved end residues are trimmed from each CDR3. Fields, in order: J gene, V gene, CDR3 protein.

J gene: TRBJ1-2; V gene: TRBV4-3; CDR3 protein: ASSQVGGQGHYGYT
J gene: TRBJ1-1; V gene: TRBV24-1; CDR3 protein: ATSDLGQTPNTEAF
J gene: TRBJ2-3; V gene: TRBV1; CDR3 protein: TVQRRSSLTDTQY
J gene: TRBJ2-2; V gene: TRBV6-2/TRBV6-3; CDR3 protein: ASSLTSGRTGELF
J gene: TRBJ2-7; V gene: TRBV6-5; CDR3 protein: ASRPLAGSYEQY
J gene: TRBJ1-2; V gene: TRBV5-1; CDR3 protein: ASSWRPTGFNDYGYT
J gene: TRBJ2-7; V gene: TRBV5-6; CDR3 protein: ASSSARGTGEQY
J gene: TRBJ1-2; V gene: TRBV21-1; CDR3 protein: ASSNADSYYGYT
J gene: TRBJ1-2; V gene: TRBV5-1; CDR3 protein: ASPIGANYGYT
J gene: TRBJ1-3; V gene: TRBV6-2/TRBV6-3; CDR3 protein: ASSTSDGGNTIY
J gene: TRBJ1-2; V gene: TRBV9; CDR3 protein: ASSSPVRQGRSGYT
J gene: TRBJ1-2; V gene: TRBV3-1/TRBV3-2; CDR3 protein: ASSQPWPPGQGRYRYGYT
J gene: TRBJ2-7; V gene: TRBV27; CDR3 protein: ASGTGTGEYEQY
J gene: TRBJ1-6; V gene: TRBV7-6; CDR3 protein: ASSLSGNSPLH
J gene: TRBJ2-7; V gene: TRBV6-2/TRBV6-3; CDR3 protein: ASSLGAAILPYEQY
J gene: TRBJ1-1; V gene: TRBV10-1; CDR3 protein: ASIPGTMNTEAF
J gene: TRBJ2-2; V gene: TRBV5-6; CDR3 protein: ASSSSTGELF
J gene: TRBJ2-5; V gene: TRBV11-2; CDR3 protein: ASTPPGSGGVRIQETQY
J gene: TRBJ1-1; V gene: TRBV7-2; CDR3 protein: ASRGRGKNTEAF
J gene: TRBJ2-5; V gene: TRBV6-1; CDR3 protein: ASSEGLREGQETQY
J gene: TRBJ2-2; V gene: TRBV7-2; CDR3 protein: ASSLGGRGRGELF
J gene: TRBJ2-7; V gene: TRBV5-4; CDR3 protein: ASSAGVSYEQY
J gene: TRBJ2-3; V gene: TRBV9; CDR3 protein: ASSVVGGADTQY
J gene: TRBJ1-5; V gene: TRBV24-1; CDR3 protein: ATRGGGSNQPQH
J gene: TRBJ2-5; V gene: TRBV6-5; CDR3 protein: ASSYSGQGRTQY
J gene: TRBJ2-7; V gene: TRBV2; CDR3 protein: ASSDRGDEQY
J gene: TRBJ1-5; V gene: TRBV19; CDR3 protein: ASSPGRGSQPQH
J gene: TRBJ1-2; V gene: TRBV12-5; CDR3 protein: ASGLTPDRGHGYT
J gene: TRBJ2-3; V gene: TRBV6-5; CDR3 protein: ASRGGQFSTDTQY
J gene: TRBJ2-4; V gene: TRBV5-6; CDR3 protein: ASSLQEELAKNIQY